These 30 T cell receptor beta chains share one sample of origin, sequenced in a study of blood T cell repertoires in COVID-19. Sequencing was performed with immunoSEQ multiplex PCR; in TCRdb, only in-frame clones are kept and a portion is missing. Among about 230,000 clones listed, about nine tenths were seen once. The sequenced sample consisted of peripheral blood. These receptor sequences come from a woman aged 55 to 70 with acute or convalescent COVID-19.

The chain is built from TRBV7-3 and TRBJ2-3; D is unclear. The germline V and J ends were trimmed by 2 bases and 2 bases, with 5 bases remaining between them. The CDR3 totals 13 residues. Looked up from germline, CDR1 is SGHTA and CDR2 is FQGTGA. This CDR3 reads CASSLGPTDTQYF. The CDR3 DNA reads TGTGCCAGCAGCTTAGGGCCCACAGATACGCAGTATTTT. The full variable domain, with the rest looked up from reference TRBV7-3 and TRBJ2-3, is GAGVSQTPSNKVTEKGKYVELRCDPISGHTALYWYRQSLGQGPEFLIYFQGTGAADDSGLPNDRFFAVRPEGSVSTLKIQRTERGDSAVYLCASSLGPTDTQYFGPGTRLTVL.

J is TRBJ1-6 and V is TRBV28; 7 bases agree with TRBD1. Germline V gives CDR1 MDHEN, CDR2 SYDVKM. The CDR3 loop spans 16 amino acids. The V and J ends lost 8 bases and 6 bases, in that order; junction bases with no gene match: 13. For the CDR3, the DNA is TGTGCCAGCGACGAAGGCTCACAGGGGCGTAATTCACCCCTCCACTTT. This encodes CASDEGSQGRNSPLHF.

The chain is built from TRBV28 and TRBJ2-1, with D uncertain. Between the trimmed V and J ends, which lost 7 bases and 15 bases, there was a span of 22 bases. This CDR3 has 13 residues. The germline V gene has CDR1 MDHEN and CDR2 SYDVKM. The CDR3: CASTQLPSAPLFF. CDR3 nucleotides: TGTGCCAGCACCCAACTACCTTCGGCCCCTCTGTTCTTC.

The chain recombines TRBV19 with TRBJ1-1; 8 positions agree with TRBD1. The CDR3 spans 14 residues. Germline CDR1 and CDR2: LNHDA and SQIVND (reference sequence). Trimming removed 7 bases from V and 1 base from J; junction bases left unmatched: 5. CDR3 region: CASTAGTGNTEAFF. The CDR3 DNA follows: TGTGCCAGTACCGCCGGGACAGGGAACACTGAAGCTTTCTTT.

Comment on this clone: Compared with germline, one end of the junction differs, possibly owing to a read error. This chain connects TRBV3-1 (or the pseudogene TRBV3-2) to TRBJ2-2; TRBD2 might be the D (7 bases). The CDR3 runs to 18 residues. Germline assignment: CDR1 LGHDT and CDR2 YNNKEL (reference sequence). CDR3 in amino acids: CARSLHEGGVASIGELFF. CDR3 sequence (DNA): TGTGCCCGCAGCCTCCACGAGGGGGGGGTAGCGTCTATCGGGGAGCTGTTTTTT.

The V and J genes are TRBV7-9 and TRBJ1-1; 8 positions match TRBD1. V trimming: 0 bases; J trimming: 0 bases; junction bases outside the gene matches: 3. CDR1 SEHNR and CDR2 FQNEAQ come from the germline V gene (reference sequence). The CDR3 covers 16 residues. This CDR3 is CASSLATGAMNTEAFF. The CDR3 DNA is TGTGCCAGCAGCTTAGCGACAGGGGCCATGAACACTGAAGCTTTCTTT. Supplemented by reference TRBV7-9 and TRBJ1-1, the full variable domain reads DTGVSQNPRHKITKRGQNVTFRCDPISEHNRLYWYRQTLGQGPEFLTYFQNEAQLEKSRLLSDRFSAERPKGSFSTLEIQRTEQGDSAMYLCASSLATGAMNTEAFFGQGTRLTVV.

The gene calls are TRBV30 and TRBJ2-2; 7 positions match TRBD2. This CDR3 comprises 15 residues. CDR1 is GTSNPN, CDR2 SVGIG, per germline (reference sequence). V lost 2 bases and J lost 7; bases outside the gene matches: 10. The CDR3 DNA follows: TGTGCCTGGAGTACGCGGCGGGGGAGTGGCGGGGAGCTGTTTTTT. It yields the protein CAWSTRRGSGGELFF.

In nucleotides, the CDR3 is TGTGCCAGCTCAACGTATGTTACAGCCTACGAGCAGTACTTC. It encodes CASSTYVTAYEQYF. This chain joins TRBV18 and TRBJ2-7; unclear D gene. Germline V lookup: CDR1 KGHSH, CDR2 LQKENI. Trimming stripped 5 bases from V and 2 bases from J, with 13 bases between. The CDR3 runs 14 residues.

This chain connects TRBV28 to TRBJ1-4; maybe TRBD1 (5 bases). Looked up from germline, CDR1 is MDHEN and CDR2 is SYDVKM. This CDR3 comprises 14 residues. V shed 7 bases and J shed 5 bases, with 14 bases lying between them. CDR3 amino acids: CASNRQYQNEKLFF. CDR3 DNA: TGTGCCAGCAACCGACAGTATCAGAATGAAAAACTGTTTTTT.

The chain combines TRBV19 with TRBJ1-1; 8 bases are shared with TRBD1. This CDR3 has 15 residues. The J segment lost 1 base and the V segment lost 6 bases, leaving 7 bases of the junction unmatched. CDR1 and CDR2 from the germline V gene are LNHDA and SQIVND (reference sequence). In nucleotides, the CDR3 is TGTGCCAGTAGCGGGACAGGAGGTACGAACACTGAAGCTTTCTTT. It codes for CASSGTGGTNTEAFF.

The V gene is TRBV7-2, the J gene TRBJ1-5; TRBD1 is a possible D gene (6 bases). This CDR3 spans 14 amino acids. Germline V gene data show CDR1 as SGHTA and CDR2 as FQGNSA. V lost 1 base, J lost 4 bases, and 8 bases lay in between. CDR3 in amino acids: CASSLDRANQPQHF. CDR3 bases: TGTGCCAGCAGCTTAGACAGGGCTAATCAGCCCCAGCATTTT.

The V gene is TRBV9, the J gene TRBJ1-1; D is unclear. The CDR3 length is 14 residues. Germline V gene sequence: CDR1 SGDLS, CDR2 YYNGEE. The V gene lost 0 bases and the J gene lost 7 bases, with 13 bases spanning the gap. DNA of the CDR3: TGTGCCAGCAGCGTAGCCCCGGGAGGAGTTGAAGCTTTCTTT. Encoded protein: CASSVAPGGVEAFF. Variable domain in full (rest from reference TRBV9 and TRBJ1-1): DSGVTQTPKHLITATGQRVTLRCSPRSGDLSVYWYQQSLDQGLQFLIQYYNGEERAKGNILERFSAQQFPDLHSELNLSSLELGDSALYFCASSVAPGGVEAFFGQGTRLTVV.

The rearrangement links TRBV7-6 to TRBJ1-5, with D maybe TRBD1 (5 bases). Germline lookup yields CDR1 SGHVS and CDR2 FNYEAQ. The CDR3 is 15 amino acids. V was trimmed by 1 base and J by 1 base, leaving 8 bases between them. CDR3 nucleotides: TGTGCCAGCAGCTTAGGCGGGGGGAGCAATCAGCCCCAGCATTTT. Residues: CASSLGGGSNQPQHF.

The CDR3 loop reads CASSSHQGAREKLFF. For the CDR3, the DNA is TGTGCCAGCAGTTCCCACCAGGGGGCCAGGGAAAAACTGTTTTTT. V is TRBV28 and J is TRBJ1-4; 8 nucleotides agree with TRBD1. The CDR3 consists of 15 residues. V lost 4 bases to trimming and J lost 8 bases; unmatched junction nucleotides: 9. CDR1 is MDHEN and CDR2 is SYDVKM in the germline V gene.

The chain has TRBV18 and TRBJ1-1, with D uncertain. Trimming took off 3 bases at V and 2 bases at J, with 4 bases between the two ends. The germline V gene has CDR1 KGHSH and CDR2 LQKENI. This CDR3 has 12 amino acids. CDR3 DNA: TGTGCCAGCTCACCTAGCAACACTGAAGCTTTCTTT. It is translated as CASSPSNTEAFF.

V is TRBV2 and J is TRBJ2-3; TRBD2 aligns across 8 bases. Germline CDR1 reads SNHLY; CDR2 reads FYNNEI. The CDR3 covers 14 residues. V trimming: 8 bases; J trimming: 7 bases; junction bases outside the gene matches: 11. As DNA, the CDR3 is TGTGCCAGCGGAGCCGGGGGGGCCGGGAATACGCAGTATTTT. Its protein is CASGAGGAGNTQYF.

The chain joins TRBV28 to TRBJ2-1; no clear D gene. The ends were cut back, 5 bases at V and 9 bases at J, with 14 bases in the middle. This CDR3 contains 13 residues. Germline-derived CDR1 and CDR2 are MDHEN and SYDVKM. The CDR3, as DNA: TGTGCCAGCAGTCTCACGGTTTCGGGTGAGCAGTTCTTC. Its protein is CASSLTVSGEQFF. Looking up the rest from reference TRBV28 and TRBJ2-1 gives the full variable domain: DVKVTQSSRYLVKRTGEKVFLECVQDMDHENMFWYRQDPGLGLRLIYFSYDVKMKEKGDIPEGYSVSREKKERFSLILESASTNQTSMYLCASSLTVSGEQFFGPGTRLTVL.

This clone was seen only a few times. The genes are TRBV28 and TRBJ1-5; D unclear. Trimming took off 5 bases at V and 11 bases at J, with 19 bases between the two ends. CDR3 length: 14 amino acids. Germline loops: CDR1 MDHEN, CDR2 SYDVKM. CDR3 region: CASSPPGGVGTQHF. The CDR3 DNA reads as TGTGCCAGCAGTCCCCCGGGCGGGGTCGGGACCCAGCATTTT.

The gene calls are TRBV27 and TRBJ1-1; no firm D call. This CDR3 has 13 amino acids. Trimming pared 2 bases from V and 4 bases from J, leaving 8 bases between. Germline V gives CDR1 MNHEY, CDR2 SMNVEV (reference sequence). CDR3 sequence: CASSLEGRTEAFF. The CDR3 DNA reads TGTGCCAGCAGTTTAGAGGGTCGCACTGAAGCTTTCTTT.

This clone was counted once. V gene TRBV4-3 combines with J gene TRBJ2-7; D call uncertain. CDR1 LGHNA and CDR2 YSLEER come from the germline V gene. Trimming pared 6 bases from V and 3 bases from J, leaving 18 bases between. CDR3 length: 15 amino acids. In nucleotides, the CDR3 is TGCGCCAGCAGTCATGCTATAGGTAGGAGCTACGAGCAGTACTTC. It codes for CASSHAIGRSYEQYF.

This chain links TRBV6-2 or TRBV6-3 with TRBJ1-2, with a weak D call TRBD1 (5 bases). The CDR3 spans 13 residues. Germline lookup yields CDR1 MNHEY and CDR2 SVGEGT. V was shortened by 6 bases and J by 7 bases, with 15 bases between the two germline ends. CDR3: CASSLGLGFGYTF. In nucleotides, the CDR3 is TGTGCCAGCAGCCTGGGACTCGGGTTTGGCTACACCTTC.

CDR3 DNA sequence: TGTGCCAGCAGTGGGGACATCAATGAGCAGTTCTTC. Amino acid sequence: CASSGDINEQFF. J is TRBJ2-1 and V is TRBV2, with D possibly matching TRBD1 (6 bases). Germline CDR1 and CDR2: SNHLY and FYNNEI. This CDR3 contains 12 residues. The V and J ends lost 4 bases and 6 bases respectively, with 7 bases between them.

A few counts support this clone. This chain links TRBV2 with TRBJ1-2, with D perhaps TRBD1 (6 bases). In germline, CDR1 is SNHLY, CDR2 FYNNEI. The V gene lost 6 bases and the J gene lost 0 bases, with 14 bases spanning the gap. CDR3 length: 15 amino acids. CDR3 sequence reads: CASSPTGTSNYGYTF. The CDR3 bases are TGTGCCAGCAGCCCAACAGGGACCTCTAACTATGGCTACACCTTC.

The chain is built from TRBV25-1 and TRBJ2-2; 7 nucleotides line up with TRBD2. The J segment lost 3 bases and the V segment lost 7 bases, leaving 11 bases of the junction unmatched. The CDR3 is 16 amino acids. Germline V gene lookup returns CDR1 MGHDK and CDR2 SYGVNS. The CDR3 reads CASIGGRAEDTGELFF. The CDR3 DNA is TGTGCCAGCATTGGAGGGAGGGCAGAGGACACCGGGGAGCTGTTTTTT.

The rearrangement joins TRBV2 to TRBJ1-2, with D perhaps TRBD1 (5 bases). Germline V lookup: CDR1 SNHLY, CDR2 FYNNEI. This CDR3 comprises 15 residues. Between the trimmed V and J ends, which lost 2 bases and 2 bases, there was a span of 12 bases. CDR3 in amino acids: CASSEPRTRNYGYTF. In DNA, the CDR3 is TGTGCCAGCAGTGAACCAAGGACACGAAACTATGGCTACACCTTC.

The chain combines TRBV29-1 with TRBJ1-3; tentative D call: TRBD1 (5 bases). The V end was cut by 4 bases, the J end by 3 bases, with 7 bases between. Looked up from germline, CDR1 is SQVTM and CDR2 is ANQGSEA. This CDR3 has 12 residues. CDR3 sequence: CSVGQIGNTIYF. The CDR3 coding sequence is TGCAGCGTTGGACAGATTGGAAACACCATATATTTT.

The chain uses TRBV7-3 and TRBJ2-1, with 7 positions matching TRBD1. Germline CDR1 is SGHTA and CDR2 is FQGTGA. V lost 1 base to trimming and J lost 8 bases; unmatched junction nucleotides: 8. The CDR3 extends over 15 amino acids. CDR3 nucleotides: TGTGCCAGCAGCTTAAGAGGGACAGCGATAGATGAGCAGTTCTTC. Its protein product is CASSLRGTAIDEQFF.

The count of this clone is one. V usage is TRBV12-5 and J usage is TRBJ1-5; D not certain. Germline V lookup: CDR1 LGHNT, CDR2 FRNRAP. The germline V and J ends were trimmed by 3 bases and 1 base, with 10 bases remaining between them. The CDR3 is 15 residues long. CDR3 region: CASGFVLLSNQPQHF. DNA for the CDR3: TGTGCTAGTGGTTTCGTTCTCCTCAGCAATCAGCCCCAGCATTTT.

The rearrangement links TRBV30 to TRBJ2-3; 8 bases line up with TRBD2. CDR3 size: 14 residues. Germline V gives CDR1 GTSNPN, CDR2 SVGIG (reference sequence). The V gene end was trimmed by 2 bases and the J gene end by 4 bases; junction bases not matched to a gene: 5. The CDR3 loop is CAWSSRGGPDTQYF. CDR3 DNA sequence: TGTGCCTGGAGTTCCCGGGGGGGCCCAGATACGCAGTATTTT.

The table lists this clone with a count of one. The CDR3 DNA follows: TGTGCCAGCAGCACTCGAATGGGGACAGGAAAGCTAGAGTTGTATGGCTACACCTTC. Translation: CASSTRMGTGKLELYGYTF. The V gene is TRBV7-9, the J gene TRBJ1-2; 8 bases are shared with TRBD1. CDR3 size: 19 residues. J gave up 5 bases and V 5 bases, and 22 bases lay outside the gene matches. CDR1 SEHNR and CDR2 FQNEAQ come from the germline V gene (reference sequence).